The 31 T cell receptor beta chains given below trace back to one sample, sequenced in a study of T cells in Graves' hyperthyroidism and ophthalmopathy. From RNA transcripts, TCR beta CDR3 regions were amplified. The HTBI primer set was used in a first-round RT-PCR of the TCR CDR3. TCRdb re-called the multiplex PCR reads with MiXCR, one entry per CDR3 protein. The sample has some 300,000 distinct CDR3 sequences, roughly 17% seen once. The sequencing input was blood. These receptors came from a man between 25 and 39 years old with Graves' hyperthyroidism.

In this sample, this clonotype turned up many times. The V gene is TRBV7-2, the J gene TRBJ2-5, with D tentatively TRBD2 (6 bases). Per the germline V gene, CDR1 is SGHTA and CDR2 is FQGNSA. This CDR3 is 15 amino acids long. V was clipped by 11 bases and J by 5 bases, with 24 bases between them. DNA for the CDR3: TGTGCCCGAGCCAGGGCGGGACGATCAGGCGAGACCCAGTACTTC. Protein product: CARARAGRSGETQYF.

This chain connects TRBV7-9 to TRBJ2-1, with 9 bases identical to TRBD1. The germline gives CDR1 SEHNR, CDR2 FQNEAQ (reference sequence). The CDR3 sequence is 14 residues long. With V trimmed by 5 bases and J by 10 bases, 9 bases remained unmatched. CDR3 sequence reads: CASSPWTGVGEQFF. Written as DNA, the CDR3 is TGTGCCAGCAGCCCTTGGACAGGGGTAGGCGAGCAGTTCTTC.

The table lists this clonotype with a few counts. This rearrangement joins TRBV20-1 to TRBJ2-1; 8 nucleotides align to TRBD1. The CDR3 length is 13 residues. CDR1 DFQATT and CDR2 SNEGSKA come from the germline V gene (reference sequence). After removal of 5 bases from V and 4 bases from J, the junction contained 4 bases not matched to a gene. The CDR3 region is CSARGQVYNEQFF. In nucleotides, the CDR3 is TGCAGTGCTCGGGGACAGGTATACAATGAGCAGTTCTTC.

This clonotype turned up a few times. This chain joins TRBV12-5 and TRBJ2-7; D tentatively reads TRBD1 or TRBD2 (6 bases each). Trimming left V 6 bases short and J 4 bases short, with 10 bases between. This CDR3 has 12 residues. Germline CDR1 reads LGHNT; CDR2 reads FRNRAP. CDR3 residues: CASGQGRYEQYF. The CDR3 bases are TGTGCTAGTGGCCAGGGGAGGTACGAGCAGTACTTC.

Concerning this clonotype: A much larger clone differs by one base, so this may be a read error. The chain carries TRBV5-1 and TRBJ2-7; D might be TRBD2 (5 bases). This CDR3 spans 15 amino acids. CDR1 is SGHRS, CDR2 YFSETQ, per germline. CDR3 residues: CASSLVAGVTYEQHF. The CDR3 nucleotides read TGCGCCAGCAGCTTGGTGGCGGGCGTGACCTACGAGCAGCACTTC.

This sequence joins TRBV28 and TRBJ2-2; 8 nucleotides line up with TRBD2. The CDR3 is 17 residues long. The germline V gene encodes CDR1 MDHEN and CDR2 SYDVKM. With V trimmed by 0 bases and J by 3 bases, 6 bases remained unmatched. As DNA, the CDR3 is TGTGCCAGCAGTTTATGCGGGGGGGGTCTAGACACCGGGGAGCTGTTTTTT. Its protein product is CASSLCGGGLDTGELFF.

This clonotype appeared many times. V is TRBV11-3 and J is TRBJ2-2; no clear D gene. The CDR3 sequence is 13 residues long. The V end lost 8 bases, the J end lost 4 bases, and 11 bases lay between the germline ends. Germline-derived CDR1 and CDR2 are SGHNT and YENEEA. CDR3 region: CASSEYSTGELFF. CDR3 coding DNA: TGTGCCAGCTCCGAATATAGCACCGGGGAGCTGTTTTTT. The whole variable domain, remainder taken from reference TRBV11-3 and TRBJ2-2, is EAGVVQSPRYKIIEKKQPVAFWCNPISGHNTLYWYLQNLGQGPELLIRYENEEAVDDSQLPKDRFSAERLKGVDSTLKIQPAELGDSAVYLCASSEYSTGELFFGEGSRLTVL.

To note about this clonotype: This may arise from a read error, as a much more abundant clone is one base away. No conserved phenylalanine or tryptophan ends this CDR3, so it is likely a read error. This sequence joins TRBV3-1 and TRBJ1-1; unclear D gene. Germline V gives CDR1 LGHDT, CDR2 YNNKEL (reference sequence). Trimming removed 0 bases at V and 3 bases at J, with 5 bases between. The CDR3 is 13 amino acids. The CDR3 here is CASSQEAYTEAFL. As DNA, the CDR3 is TGTGCCAGCAGCCAAGAAGCTTACACTGAAGCTTTCCTT.

This clonotype was counted at least ten times. The chain joins TRBV6-5 to TRBJ2-3; 9 bases are shared with TRBD2. The CDR3 sequence is 15 residues long. Germline CDR1 reads MNHEY; CDR2 reads SVGAGI. The J segment lost 4 bases and the V segment lost 0 bases, leaving 2 bases of the junction unmatched. The CDR3 loop is CASSYSSGSPDTQYF. The CDR3 nucleotides are TGTGCCAGCAGTTACTCTAGCGGGAGCCCAGATACGCAGTATTTT.

The chain employs TRBV2 and TRBJ1-2; D remains unclear. The CDR3 extends over 13 amino acids. CDR1 is SNHLY and CDR2 is FYNNEI in the germline V gene. The V end was cut by 1 base, the J end by 2 bases, with 5 bases between. The CDR3 bases are TGTGCCAGCAGTGAAGGAGTGAACTATGGCTACACCTTC. Translation: CASSEGVNYGYTF. Full variable domain (missing parts from reference TRBV2 and TRBJ1-2): EPEVTQTPSHQVTQMGQEVILRCVPISNHLYFYWYRQILGQKVEFLVSFYNNEISEKSEIFDDQFSVERPDGSNFTLKIRSTKLEDSAMYFCASSEGVNYGYTFGSGTRLTVV.

Ten or more counts support this clonotype. The rearrangement uses TRBV7-9 and TRBJ2-3; 10 bases are a match to TRBD1. The ends lost 4 bases at V and 5 bases at J; junction bases unmatched: 6. Per the germline V gene, CDR1 is SEHNR and CDR2 is FQNEAQ (reference sequence). This CDR3 comprises 15 residues. The CDR3 DNA sequence: TGTGCCAGCAGCTGGACAGGGGGTCGTTTAGATACGCAGTATTTT. Its translation is CASSWTGGRLDTQYF. The variable domain in full, with the rest retrieved from reference TRBV7-9 and TRBJ2-3, is DTGVSQNPRHKITKRGQNVTFRCDPISEHNRLYWYRQTLGQGPEFLTYFQNEAQLEKSRLLSDRFSAERPKGSFSTLEIQRTEQGDSAMYLCASSWTGGRLDTQYFGPGTRLTVL.

This clonotype was observed at least ten times. The chain recombines TRBV20-1 with TRBJ2-1; 8 nucleotides match TRBD2. Germline CDR1 reads DFQATT; CDR2 reads SNEGSKA (reference sequence). The CDR3 runs 13 residues. J lost 8 bases, V lost 2 bases, and 5 bases had no gene match. CDR3 sequence (DNA): TGCAGTGCTAGAAACCAGCGGGAGTATGAGCAGTTCTTC. Encoded protein: CSARNQREYEQFF.

In this sample, this clonotype turned up many times. The gene calls are TRBV27 and TRBJ2-5, with 8 bases matching TRBD1. The length of the CDR3 is 14 residues. The J segment lost 0 bases and the V segment lost 9 bases, leaving 6 bases of the junction unmatched. Germline lookup yields CDR1 MNHEY and CDR2 SMNVEV (reference sequence). In DNA, the CDR3 is TGTGCCAGTGGGGCAGGGGGCCACCAAGAGACCCAGTACTTC. This codes for CASGAGGHQETQYF.

The table lists this clonotype with many counts. This chain joins TRBV10-3 and TRBJ2-6; 7 bases are shared with TRBD1. The CDR3 is 19 amino acids. The ends lost 2 bases at V and 0 bases at J; junction bases unmatched: 10. CDR1 ENHRY and CDR2 SYGVKD come from the germline V gene. CDR3 protein: CAISENDVTGSSGANVLTF. The DNA for the CDR3 is TGTGCCATCAGTGAGAATGATGTGACAGGGAGCTCTGGGGCCAACGTCCTGACTTTC.

This clonotype was seen repeatedly, ten times or more. The CDR3 loop reads CASSPSVSGENTEAFF. CDR3 coding DNA: TGTGCCAGCAGCCCCTCCGTTTCGGGGGAGAACACTGAAGCTTTCTTT. This chain connects TRBV11-2 to TRBJ1-1; D possibly corresponds to TRBD1 (5 bases). The V gene's germline CDR1 is SGHAT and CDR2 FQNNGV. The CDR3 has 16 amino acids. The germline V and J ends were trimmed by 5 bases and 1 base, with 17 bases remaining between them. Together with reference TRBV11-2 and TRBJ1-1, the CDR3 gives the full variable domain: EAGVAQSPRYKIIEKRQSVAFWCNPISGHATLYWYQQILGQGPKLLIQFQNNGVVDDSQLPKDRFSAERLKGVDSTLKIQPAKLEDSAVYLCASSPSVSGENTEAFFGQGTRLTVV.

This clonotype was seen ten or more times. The rearrangement links TRBV18 to TRBJ2-5; D uncertain. This CDR3 is 14 amino acids long. Germline values: CDR1 KGHSH, CDR2 LQKENI. Trimming took off 2 bases at V and 5 bases at J, with 12 bases between the two ends. The CDR3 is CASSPFSRAETQYF. Written as DNA, the CDR3 is TGTGCCAGCTCACCATTTTCCCGGGCGGAGACCCAGTACTTC.

This clonotype was seen at least ten times. This chain links TRBV5-1 with TRBJ2-7, with D unresolved. CDR3 length: 14 residues. Trimming shortened V by 0 bases and J by 6 bases, and 13 bases separated the two germline ends. The germline V gene encodes CDR1 SGHRS and CDR2 YFSETQ. DNA of the CDR3: TGCGCCAGCAGCTTGGAGATCACCGTGGGCGAGCAGTACTTC. Its translation: CASSLEITVGEQYF.

This clonotype appeared a few times. The chain recombines TRBV20-1 with TRBJ1-5; D may be TRBD1 (5 bases). The CDR3 contains 15 residues. Looked up from germline, CDR1 is DFQATT and CDR2 is SNEGSKA (reference sequence). Trimming took 4 bases from V and 5 from J, leaving 18 bases between them. The CDR3 loop reads CSAKRGGAGDQPQHF. For the CDR3, the DNA is TGCAGTGCTAAAAGAGGAGGGGCGGGGGATCAGCCCCAGCATTTT.

This clonotype was found many times. The chain is built from TRBV2 and TRBJ2-5; 7 bases map to TRBD2. Germline CDR1 SNHLY, CDR2 FYNNEI. This CDR3 is 13 amino acids long. V trimming: 7 bases; J trimming: 5 bases; junction bases outside the gene matches: 7. CDR3 amino acids: CASTGEGAETQYF. Here the CDR3 DNA reads TGTGCCAGCACTGGGGAGGGAGCGGAGACCCAGTACTTC.

This chain uses TRBV18 with TRBJ1-1, with a tentative D call TRBD1 (6 bases). The CDR3 is 13 amino acids. Looked up from germline, CDR1 is KGHSH and CDR2 is LQKENI. V dropped 3 bases and J dropped 5 bases, with 10 bases sitting between them. CDR3 nucleotides: TGTGCCAGCTCACCGAACAGGGAAACTGAAGCTTTCTTT. This translates into CASSPNRETEAFF. The whole variable domain, remainder taken from reference TRBV18 and TRBJ1-1, is NAGVMQNPRHLVRRRGQEARLRCSPMKGHSHVYWYRQLPEEGLKFMVYLQKENIIDESGMPKERFSAEFPKEGPSILRIQQVVRGDSAAYFCASSPNRETEAFFGQGTRLTVV.

The V gene is TRBV5-5, the J gene TRBJ2-7; 10 nucleotides line up with TRBD2. V was pared by 4 bases and J by 5 bases, with 15 bases of the junction left unmatched. The CDR3 length is 17 residues. CDR1 and CDR2 from the germline V gene are SGHKS and YYEKEE (reference sequence). CDR3 protein: CASSPQASGRATNEQYF. As DNA, the CDR3 is TGTGCCAGCAGCCCCCAAGCGAGCGGGAGGGCGACTAACGAGCAGTACTTC. The full variable domain, rest sourced from reference TRBV5-5 and TRBJ2-7, is DAGVTQSPTHLIKTRGQQVTLRCSPISGHKSVSWYQQVLGQGPQFIFQYYEKEERGRGNFPDRFSARQFPNYSSELNVNALLLGDSALYLCASSPQASGRATNEQYFGPGTRLTVT.

The table lists this clonotype with a few counts. Written as DNA, the CDR3 is TGTGCCAGCAGCCCTCCGGTTGGCGCGAACACCGGGGAGCTGTTTTTT. It codes for CASSPPVGANTGELFF. This sequence joins TRBV11-2 and TRBJ2-2, with D uncertain. The CDR3 runs to 16 residues. V was clipped by 5 bases and J by 0 bases, with 13 bases between them. Germline assignment: CDR1 SGHAT and CDR2 FQNNGV. Full variable domain (outside the CDR3, taken from reference TRBV11-2 and TRBJ2-2): EAGVAQSPRYKIIEKRQSVAFWCNPISGHATLYWYQQILGQGPKLLIQFQNNGVVDDSQLPKDRFSAERLKGVDSTLKIQPAKLEDSAVYLCASSPPVGANTGELFFGEGSRLTVL.

This clonotype was seen only a few times. The CDR3 sequence is CASRSGASGVNNEQFF. In DNA form, the CDR3 reads TGTGCCAGCAGGTCAGGGGCTAGCGGGGTTAACAATGAGCAGTTCTTC. The chain carries TRBV12-3 or TRBV12-4 and TRBJ2-1; 9 bases agree with TRBD2. CDR3 length equals 16 residues. V lost 6 bases, J lost 5 bases, and 11 bases stayed unmatched.

There are many counts of this clonotype. This rearrangement joins TRBV28 to TRBJ2-7; 9 bases are shared with TRBD1. CDR3 length: 15 amino acids. Losses at the gene ends were 2 bases for V and 4 bases for J; bases not matched to a gene: 6. Germline lookup yields CDR1 MDHEN and CDR2 SYDVKM. The CDR3 loop is CASSLHEGQGYEQYF. CDR3 DNA: TGTGCCAGCAGTTTACATGAGGGACAGGGTTACGAGCAGTACTTC.

This clonotype was seen only a few times. The chain is built from TRBV19 and TRBJ2-7; TRBD2 matches 9 bases. From germline, CDR1 is LNHDA and CDR2 SQIVND (reference sequence). The ends lost 6 bases at V and 5 bases at J; junction bases unmatched: 11. This CDR3 has 15 amino acids. Here the CDR3 DNA reads TGTGCCAGTAGCCTATTTAGCGGGAGACGCAACGAGCAGTACTTC. Protein: CASSLFSGRRNEQYF.

The V gene is TRBV24-1, the J gene TRBJ2-2; D is undetermined. The CDR3 runs to 14 residues. Between the trimmed V and J ends, which lost 2 bases and 6 bases, there was a span of 9 bases. Looked up from germline, CDR1 is KGHDR and CDR2 is SFDVKD. CDR3: CATSDSTVPGELFF. CDR3 DNA sequence: TGTGCCACCAGTGATTCGACCGTCCCCGGGGAGCTGTTTTTT.

This chain joins TRBV7-2 and TRBJ2-5; D unclear. Looked up from germline, CDR1 is SGHTA and CDR2 is FQGNSA. The CDR3 contains 14 residues. With 5 bases removed from V and 4 bases from J, the gap between germline ends came to 14 bases. DNA for the CDR3: TGTGCCAGCAGCCCCCAAAGGTCGGGAGAGACCCAGTACTTC. Translated: CASSPQRSGETQYF.

This clonotype was seen many times. The rearrangement links TRBV6-1 to TRBJ2-3; D not certain. Trimming took 6 bases from V and 1 from J, leaving 17 bases between them. The V gene's germline CDR1 is MNHNS and CDR2 SASEGT. This CDR3 contains 16 residues. CDR3 region: CASSRFVRSGTDTQYF. CDR3 DNA: TGTGCCAGCAGCCGGTTCGTCCGCTCGGGCACAGATACGCAGTATTTT.

This clonotype was seen a few times. The V and J genes are TRBV5-8 and TRBJ2-3, with D possibly being TRBD2 (7 bases). V shed 1 base and J shed 0 bases, with 9 bases lying between them. Germline-derived CDR1 and CDR2 are SGHTS and YDEGEE. The CDR3 extends over 15 amino acids. For the CDR3, the DNA is TGTGCCAGCAGCTTGCGGGGGGCTAGCACAGATACGCAGTATTTT. As protein: CASSLRGASTDTQYF.

V is TRBV7-9 and J is TRBJ1-1; D is possibly TRBD1 (6 bases). Trimming stripped 5 bases from V and 1 base from J, with 14 bases between. Germline V gene sequence: CDR1 SEHNR, CDR2 FQNEAQ (reference sequence). The CDR3 is 15 residues long. This CDR3 is CASSPTGQRNTEAFF. DNA for the CDR3: TGTGCCAGCAGCCCGACAGGACAGAGGAACACTGAAGCTTTCTTT.

A remark on this clonotype: Sequence at one end of the junction differs from germline and may be a read error. The V gene is TRBV7-6, the J gene TRBJ2-5; TRBD2 aligns across 8 bases. The DNA end favors TRBJ2-1, so the J call may be wrong. The CDR3 loop spans 17 amino acids. The germline CDR1 and CDR2 sequences are SGHVS and FNYEAQ. The CDR3 DNA reads as TGTGCCAGCAGCTCCCCCTTTAGGACTAGCAGAAACAATGACCAGTTCTTC. It translates to CASSSPFRTSRNNDQFF.